This passage covers 18 T cell receptor beta chains from one sample sequenced in a study of T cell changes during pregnancy in multiple sclerosis. Generated by immunoSEQ multiplex PCR, the TCRdb table keeps only in-frame clones and is missing some. The table records around 79,000 clones, approximately 90% of them present only once. Sequenced material: CD4+ T cells from peripheral blood mononuclear cells, taken in the second trimester of pregnancy. Receptors were obtained from a female donor with multiple sclerosis, enrolled in a pregnancy study.

The V call is TRBV27, the J call TRBJ2-7, with 11 bases identical to TRBD2. The CDR3 is made up of 14 amino acids. The V segment lost 6 bases and the J segment 4 bases; nucleotides outside the gene matches: 5. In germline, CDR1 is MNHEY, CDR2 SMNVEV (reference sequence). DNA of the CDR3: TGTGCCAGCAGCGTACTAGCGGGGGAATACGAGCAGTACTTC. It is translated as CASSVLAGEYEQYF.

The chain is built from TRBV7-7 and TRBJ1-3, with 9 nucleotides matching TRBD1. The V gene's germline CDR1 is SSHAT and CDR2 FNYEAQ (reference sequence). This CDR3 contains 14 residues. J was trimmed by 8 bases and V by 5 bases; bases with no gene match: 7. The CDR3 reads CASSTGTGTDTIYF. CDR3 DNA: TGTGCCAGCAGCACCGGGACAGGGACGGACACCATATATTTT.

This clone was seen a single time. The chain has TRBV2 and TRBJ1-4; D unresolved. The CDR3 has 14 residues. Looked up from germline, CDR1 is SNHLY and CDR2 is FYNNEI. V was trimmed by 3 bases and J by 7 bases, leaving 12 bases between them. The CDR3 DNA follows: TGTGCCAGCAGTGAGGGGAGACTCAGTGAAAAACTGTTTTTT. Translated, it gives CASSEGRLSEKLFF.

This sequence joins TRBV6-5 and TRBJ2-5, with 10 bases that match TRBD2. The CDR3 contains 14 residues. CDR1 is MNHEY and CDR2 is SVGAGI in the germline V gene. Losses at the gene ends were 4 bases for V and 6 bases for J; bases not matched to a gene: 5. CDR3 residues: CASSSGTSAKTQYF. The CDR3, as DNA: TGTGCCAGCAGTTCCGGGACTAGCGCCAAGACCCAGTACTTC.

The chain combines TRBV5-1 with TRBJ1-1; D remains ambiguous. The ends were cut back, 2 bases at V and 1 base at J, with 9 bases in the middle. CDR1 SGHRS and CDR2 YFSETQ come from the germline V gene. The CDR3 extends over 14 amino acids. CDR3 protein: CASSFGEWNTEAFF. DNA for the CDR3: TGCGCCAGCAGCTTCGGGGAATGGAACACTGAAGCTTTCTTT.

This clone was seen more than once but under ten times. The chain couples TRBV15 to TRBJ1-1; TRBD1 aligns across 7 bases. Trimming at V came to 6 bases and at J to 2 bases, leaving 6 bases not matched to a gene. CDR3 length equals 14 residues. Germline lookup yields CDR1 LNHNV and CDR2 YYDKDF (reference sequence). CDR3 residues: CATRRGQVNTEAFF. The DNA of the CDR3 is TGTGCCACCAGGCGTGGACAGGTCAACACTGAAGCTTTCTTT.

V gene TRBV15 combines with J gene TRBJ1-5; no clear D gene. The CDR3 is 13 residues long. Germline V gene data show CDR1 as LNHNV and CDR2 as YYDKDF (reference sequence). V shed 5 bases and J shed 7 bases, with 12 bases lying between them. CDR3 loop: CATSETLRQPQHF. The CDR3 coding sequence is TGTGCCACCAGCGAAACACTGAGGCAGCCCCAGCATTTT.

The chain links TRBV2 to TRBJ2-5; 8 bases align to TRBD2. Germline V gene data show CDR1 as SNHLY and CDR2 as FYNNEI. This CDR3 spans 13 amino acids. V trimming: 6 bases; J trimming: 4 bases; junction bases outside the gene matches: 4. CDR3 sequence: CASRSGGGETQYF. CDR3 DNA: TGTGCCAGCAGAAGCGGGGGCGGAGAGACCCAGTACTTC.

The chain employs TRBV11-3 and TRBJ2-1; D remains unclear. The CDR3 contains 13 residues. Deletions cut 3 bases from V and 7 bases from J, with 10 bases between. Germline V gene data show CDR1 as SGHNT and CDR2 as YENEEA. The CDR3: CASSLHPLNEQFF. DNA of the CDR3: TGTGCCAGCAGCTTGCACCCCCTAAATGAGCAGTTCTTC.

The rearrangement links TRBV28 to TRBJ2-7; D possibly corresponds to TRBD2 (5 bases). Germline V gene lookup returns CDR1 MDHEN and CDR2 SYDVKM. V was pared by 0 bases and J by 0 bases, with 12 bases between. The CDR3 loop spans 16 amino acids. In DNA form, the CDR3 reads TGTGCCAGCAGTTTATGGAGCGGCGCTGACTCCTACGAGCAGTACTTC. Protein product: CASSLWSGADSYEQYF.

This chain joins TRBV5-1 and TRBJ1-4; 9 bases fit TRBD1. CDR1 is SGHRS, CDR2 YFSETQ, per germline. This CDR3 has 16 residues. The ends lost 3 bases at V and 7 bases at J; junction bases unmatched: 10. In DNA, the CDR3 is TGCGCCAGCAGCTGGGGGACAGGGAACATTCGTGAAAAACTGTTTTTT. It is translated as CASSWGTGNIREKLFF.

The rearrangement joins TRBV5-1 to TRBJ2-3, with 12 bases fitting TRBD2. The CDR3 runs to 18 residues. Germline-derived CDR1 and CDR2 are SGHRS and YFSETQ. After removal of 2 bases from V and 0 bases from J, the junction contained 7 bases not matched to a gene. The CDR3 sequence: CASSLLAGGSSSTDTQYF. For the CDR3, the DNA is TGCGCCAGCAGCTTACTAGCGGGAGGTTCATCTAGCACAGATACGCAGTATTTT.

The genes are TRBV11-2 and TRBJ1-1, with D possibly TRBD1 on 6 matching bases. There are 15 residues in the CDR3. Germline lookup yields CDR1 SGHAT and CDR2 FQNNGV. V lost 5 bases to trimming and J lost 0 bases, with 13 bases between them. CDR3 region: CASSPRQGLNTEAFF. CDR3 nucleotide sequence: TGTGCCAGCAGCCCAAGGCAGGGGTTGAACACTGAAGCTTTCTTT.

The sample holds one count of this clone. The chain recombines TRBV18 with TRBJ2-7; the D gene is possibly TRBD1 (6 bases). The germline CDR1 and CDR2 sequences are KGHSH and LQKENI. V lost 2 bases and J lost 2, with 16 bases in between. The CDR3 is 16 residues long. CDR3 sequence: CASSPGAGTSTYEQYF. The CDR3 DNA follows: TGTGCCAGCTCACCAGGCGCCGGGACATCCACCTACGAGCAGTACTTC.

This clone was seen only once. The J gene is TRBJ1-5, the V gene TRBV21-1. TRBV21-1 is given as a pseudogene. The CDR3 extends over 12 amino acids. CDR3 sequence reads: CLARANNQPQHF. The CDR3 bases are TGTCTAGCTAGGGCCAACAATCAGCCCCAGCATTTT.

The rearrangement joins TRBV18 to TRBJ2-1, with 7 bases matching TRBD1. This CDR3 spans 16 amino acids. CDR1 is KGHSH, CDR2 LQKENI, per germline. Trimming at V came to 4 bases and at J to 7 bases, leaving 13 bases not matched to a gene. The CDR3 nucleotides read TGTGCCAGCTCACGAAACCAGGGCACAGGGGCAAATGAGCAGTTCTTC. Amino acids: CASSRNQGTGANEQFF.

This chain uses TRBV10-3 with TRBJ2-2; TRBD2 agrees at 8 bases. The germline V gene has CDR1 ENHRY and CDR2 SYGVKD. This CDR3 has 15 residues. V shed 6 bases, J shed 1 base, and the junction held 4 bases outside the gene matches. CDR3 protein: CAISGGARNTGELFF. Written as DNA, the CDR3 is TGTGCCATCAGCGGGGGGGCCCGGAACACCGGGGAGCTGTTTTTT.

V and J are TRBV5-4 and TRBJ2-7; D is perhaps TRBD1 (5 bases). CDR1 is SGHNT, CDR2 YYREEE, per germline (reference sequence). V lost 0 bases to trimming and J lost 2 bases, with 9 bases between them. The CDR3 contains 14 residues. The CDR3: CASSLGGAPYEQYF. The CDR3 region has the DNA TGTGCCAGCAGCTTGGGTGGGGCCCCCTACGAGCAGTACTTC.